The present T cell receptor beta chain was sequenced within a study of identical twins. General study findings and limits: Model-predicted out-of-frame TCR alpha sharing fell below observed values in monozygotic twins. Researchers reported excess low generation probability among twin-shared out-of-frame alpha sequences.

Through template switching, a universal primer site was introduced, and the cDNA contained unique molecular identifiers. TCRdb independently ran MiXCR on the 5' RACE reads; one entry per CDR3 protein. The sample carries 1.5 million to 2 million distinct CDR3 sequences, around 33% recorded once. The table lists this clonotype with a few counts. Its antigen is undetermined. Looked up from germline, CDR1 is MNHEY and CDR2 is SVGEGT. V shed 6 bases and J shed 2 bases, with 21 bases lying between them. The CDR3 length is 17 residues. The receptor was isolated from a newborn girl in good health. The sequencing input was cord blood. The chain joins TRBV6-2 or TRBV6-3 to TRBJ2-3; maybe TRBD1 (6 bases). CDR3 amino acids: CASSADSGKGNTDTQYF. CDR3 DNA: TGTGCCAGCAGCGCGGACAGTGGGAAGGGCAACACAGATACGCAGTATTTT.